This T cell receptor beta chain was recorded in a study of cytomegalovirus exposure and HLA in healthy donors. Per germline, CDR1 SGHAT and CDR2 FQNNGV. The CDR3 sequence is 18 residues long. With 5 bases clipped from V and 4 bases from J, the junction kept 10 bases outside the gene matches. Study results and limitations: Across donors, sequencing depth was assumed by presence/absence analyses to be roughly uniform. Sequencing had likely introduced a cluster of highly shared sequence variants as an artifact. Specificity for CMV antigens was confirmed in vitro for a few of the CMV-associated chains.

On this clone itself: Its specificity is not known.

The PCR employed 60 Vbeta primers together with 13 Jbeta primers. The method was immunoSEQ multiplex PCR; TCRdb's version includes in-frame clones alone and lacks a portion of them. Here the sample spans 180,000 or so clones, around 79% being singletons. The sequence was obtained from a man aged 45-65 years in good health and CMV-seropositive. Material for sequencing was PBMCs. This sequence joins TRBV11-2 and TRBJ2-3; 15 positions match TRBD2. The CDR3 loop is CASSTGTGTSGGPDTQYF. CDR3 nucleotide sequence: TGTGCCAGCAGCACCGGGACGGGGACTAGCGGGGGGCCAGATACGCAGTATTTT.